By its share, the clone carrying this T cell receptor (beta chain) is medium-sized. This record belongs to a study of blood T cell repertoires in COVID-19. Study-level information: Whether acute or convalescent, the COVID-19 samples came from the United States, Italy and Spain.

V was clipped by 5 bases and J by 1 base; unmatched bases: 1. Germline loops: CDR1 LNHDA, CDR2 SQIVND (reference sequence). The length of the CDR3 is 13 residues. Original data processing: Amplification of reference gene primers provided the estimated nucleated cell counts. Method: immunoSEQ multiplex PCR; TCRdb's copy keeps in-frame clones and lacks some. Clone size and V and J calls were adopted from that table, with D and trimming inferred from the DNA. The repertoire holds 60,000 or so clones, with just over 70% as singletons. All enrollees were about 18 to 100 years old and from under 25 US areas.

The J gene is TRBJ2-7, the V gene TRBV19, with 8 bases lining up with TRBD1. The specimen was PBMCs or T cells enriched from blood (not recorded which). This receptor was identified in a woman in her sixties or seventies who had been exposed to COVID-19. CDR3 region: CASSGDRSYEQYF. The CDR3, as DNA: TGTGCCAGTAGTGGGGACAGGTCCTACGAGCAGTACTTC.